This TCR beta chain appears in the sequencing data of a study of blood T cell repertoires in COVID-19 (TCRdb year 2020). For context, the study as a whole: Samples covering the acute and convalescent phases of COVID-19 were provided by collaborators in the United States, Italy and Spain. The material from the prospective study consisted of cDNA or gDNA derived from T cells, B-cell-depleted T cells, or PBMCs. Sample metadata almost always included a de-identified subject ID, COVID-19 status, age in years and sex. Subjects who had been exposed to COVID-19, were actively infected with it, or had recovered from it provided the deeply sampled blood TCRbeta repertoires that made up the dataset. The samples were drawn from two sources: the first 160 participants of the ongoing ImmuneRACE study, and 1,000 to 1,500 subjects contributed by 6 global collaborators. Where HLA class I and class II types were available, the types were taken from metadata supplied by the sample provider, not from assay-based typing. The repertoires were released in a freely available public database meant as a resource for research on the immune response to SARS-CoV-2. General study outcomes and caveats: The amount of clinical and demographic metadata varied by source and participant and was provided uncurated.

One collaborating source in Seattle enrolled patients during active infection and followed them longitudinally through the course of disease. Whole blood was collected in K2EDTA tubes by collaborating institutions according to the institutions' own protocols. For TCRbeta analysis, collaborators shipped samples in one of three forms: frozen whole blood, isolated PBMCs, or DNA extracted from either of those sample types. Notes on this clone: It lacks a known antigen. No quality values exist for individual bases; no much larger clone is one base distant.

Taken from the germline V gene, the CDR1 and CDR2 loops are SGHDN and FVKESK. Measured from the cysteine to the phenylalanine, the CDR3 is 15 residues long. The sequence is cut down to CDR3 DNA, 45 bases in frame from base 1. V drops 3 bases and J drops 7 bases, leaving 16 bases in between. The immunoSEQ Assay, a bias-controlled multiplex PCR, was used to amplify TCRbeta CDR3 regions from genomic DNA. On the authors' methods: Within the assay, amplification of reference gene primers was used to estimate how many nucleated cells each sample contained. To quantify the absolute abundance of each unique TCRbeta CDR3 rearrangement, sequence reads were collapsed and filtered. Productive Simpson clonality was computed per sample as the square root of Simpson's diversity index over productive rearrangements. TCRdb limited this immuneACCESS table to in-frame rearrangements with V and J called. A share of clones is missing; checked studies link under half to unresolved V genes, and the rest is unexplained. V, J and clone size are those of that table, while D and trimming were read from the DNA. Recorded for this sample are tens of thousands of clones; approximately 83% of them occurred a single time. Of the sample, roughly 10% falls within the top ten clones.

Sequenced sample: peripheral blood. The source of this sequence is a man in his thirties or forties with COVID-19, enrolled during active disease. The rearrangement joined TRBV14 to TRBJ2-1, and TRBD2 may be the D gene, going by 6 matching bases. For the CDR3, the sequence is CASSQTGRDWNEQFF. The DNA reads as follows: TGTGCCAGCAGCCAGACCGGGAGAGACTGGAATGAGCAGTTCTTC.